This T cell receptor (beta chain) was identified in a study of cytomegalovirus exposure and HLA in healthy donors. This clone has only a few counts. With 3 bases clipped from V and 5 bases from J, the junction kept 5 bases outside the gene matches. Germline loops: CDR1 KGHSH, CDR2 LQKENI. The CDR3 has 14 amino acids. This PCR relied on a set of 60 Vbeta primers and 13 Jbeta primers. The assay was immunoSEQ multiplex PCR, and TCRdb's table has in-frame clones only and misses some. The data contain about 120,000 clones, under 85% of them singletons. This TCR derives from a man aged 18 to 30 in good health and CMV-seropositive. The chain employs TRBV18 and TRBJ2-5, with 8 bases matching TRBD2. Sequences were obtained from PBMCs. CDR3 DNA: TGTGCCAGCTCACCTGGACTAGCCCAGGAGACCCAGTACTTC. It yields the protein CASSPGLAQETQYF.